Following are 26 T cell receptor beta chains from one sample sequenced in a study of T cell clonality in common variable immunodeficiency. Data came from immunoSEQ multiplex PCR; TCRdb stores just in-frame clones and leaves some out. The specimen has roughly 32,000 clones, none found just once. The sample comprised peripheral blood mononuclear cells. These receptors were collected from a person between 18 and 70 years old in good health.

The table lists this clone with many counts. The read ends 3 residues early relative to the CDR3; the germline J gene fills the gap. The chain couples TRBV5-6 to TRBJ2-7, with D tentatively TRBD1 (6 bases). V was shortened by 4 bases and J by 2 bases, with 13 bases between the two germline ends. The CDR3 runs 14 residues. Germline loops: CDR1 SGHDT, CDR2 YYEEEE. Here the CDR3 reads CASSKDPGAYEQYF. The part of the CDR3 DNA that was read is TGTGCCAGCAGCAAAGACCCAGGGGCCTACGAG.

This clone was seen repeatedly, ten times or more. From the germline J gene comes the end of the CDR3, since the read stops 3 residues before it. The rearrangement joins TRBV16 to TRBJ1-5; 11 bases are shared with TRBD1. This CDR3 spans 15 amino acids. V shed 2 bases, J shed 5 bases, and the junction held 2 bases outside the gene matches. The germline V gene has CDR1 KGHSY and CDR2 FQNENV. Partial CDR3 DNA: TGTGCCAGCAGCCAAGGGACAGGGGGGTATCAGCCC. Amino acids: CASSQGTGGYQP. The complete CDR3 reads CASSQGTGGYQPQHF.

In its sample, this clone was seen a few times. The read halts 3 residues ahead of the CDR3 end, with the missing end drawn from the germline J gene. This sequence joins TRBV11-1 and TRBJ1-1; tentative D call: TRBD1 (6 bases). The CDR3 runs 13 residues. CDR1 is SGHAT, CDR2 FQDESV, per germline (reference sequence). V dropped 1 base and J dropped 6 bases, with 9 bases sitting between them. CDR3: CASSLDEGAEAFF. The CDR3 bases that were read are TGTGCCAGCAGCTTAGATGAGGGGGCTGAA.

This clone has a handful of counts. The observed sequence ends 3 residues before the CDR3 terminus, with the missing tail filled in from the germline J gene. The gene calls are TRBV7-2 and TRBJ1-4, with unresolved D. CDR3 length: 14 amino acids. The V and J ends lost 7 bases and 6 bases respectively, with 15 bases between them. The germline CDR1 and CDR2 sequences are SGHTA and FQGNSA. The DNA read from the CDR3 is TGTGCCAGCATGAATTCAGGAGTGGATGAAAAA. This gives the protein CASMNSGVDEK. The whole CDR3 is CASMNSGVDEKLFF.

This clone was observed at least ten times. The read ends 3 residues shy of where the CDR3 ends; the end is completed using the germline J gene. The chain carries TRBV7-3 and TRBJ2-3, with no clear D. Trimming cost V 5 bases and J 2 bases, with 14 bases left between them. The germline V gene has CDR1 SGHTA and CDR2 FQGTGA. This CDR3 comprises 15 residues. CDR3 sequence: CASSLLTSITDTQYF. The part of the CDR3 DNA that was read is TGTGCCAGCAGCCTACTTACGTCTATCACAGATACG.

This clone came up many times. With the read ending 3 residues before the CDR3 end, the germline J gene is used to fill in that end. The gene calls are TRBV5-5 and TRBJ1-1; a possible D gene is TRBD1 (6 bases). The V end was cut by 3 bases, the J end by 1 base, with 10 bases between. The germline CDR1 and CDR2 sequences are SGHKS and YYEKEE (reference sequence). The CDR3 runs 14 residues. Partial CDR3 DNA: TGTGCCAGCAGCTCCGACAGGACGAACACTGAA. Translation gives CASSSDRTNTE. The whole CDR3 sequence reads CASSSDRTNTEAFF.

This clone was seen repeatedly, ten times or more. Sequencing ends 3 residues short of the CDR3 end; the germline J gene provides the rest. The same CDR3 is also encoded by other DNA sequences in this sample. The chain recombines TRBV7-8 with TRBJ1-3; 9 bases align to TRBD1. The CDR3 totals 18 residues. Germline CDR1 reads SGHVS; CDR2 reads FQNEAQ. J was trimmed by 7 bases and V by 4 bases; bases with no gene match: 17. The CDR3 DNA, read in part, is TGTGCCAGCAGCTGGTCGAGCCGGACAGGGGAAGGTCGGAACACC. It translates to CASSWSSRTGEGRNT. The CDR3 as a whole reads CASSWSSRTGEGRNTIYF.

This clone has more than one count but fewer than ten. The read comes to an end 3 residues before the CDR3 does, leaving the germline J gene to fill in the end. V is TRBV7-6 and J is TRBJ1-2; D gene ambiguous. The CDR3 totals 14 residues. Germline V gives CDR1 SGHVS, CDR2 FNYEAQ. The covered CDR3 bases are TGTGCCAGCAGCTTAGAGGTGGGCGGGAGAAGG. Amino acid sequence: CASSLEVGGRR. The full CDR3 sequence reads CASSLEVGGRRYTF.

This clone was seen ten or more times. The sequence runs out 3 residues before the end of the CDR3; the remainder is reconstructed from the germline J gene. The chain has TRBV5-1 and TRBJ2-2, with 7 bases lining up with TRBD2. The CDR3 sequence is 15 residues long. Germline V gives CDR1 SGHRS, CDR2 YFSETQ. CDR3: CASSYSGVSNEKLFF. CDR3 DNA, as far as it was read: TGCGCCAGCAGCTACAGCGGGGTTTCTAATGAAAAG. Combining the CDR3 with reference TRBV5-1 and TRBJ2-2 gives the whole variable domain KAGVTQTPRYLIKTRGQQVTLSCSPISGHRSVSWYQQTPGQGLQFLFEYFSETQRNKGNFPGRFSGRQFSNSRSEMNVSTLELGDSALYLCASSYSGVSNEKLFFGEGSRLTVL.

This clone was picked up many times. The CDR3 end lies 3 residues beyond the end of the read and is filled in from the germline J gene. The chain joins TRBV7-9 to TRBJ1-1, with D perhaps TRBD1 (6 bases). Germline CDR1 is SEHNR and CDR2 is FQNEAQ (reference sequence). The CDR3 is 11 amino acids. The DNA read from the CDR3 is TGTGCCAGCAGCTTGCAGGGGGAA. This encodes CASSLQGE. In full, the CDR3 reads CASSLQGEAFF.

This clone was found many times. The read terminates 3 residues before the CDR3 end, so the remaining end is supplied by the germline J gene. J is TRBJ1-4 and V is TRBV30; a weak D match, TRBD1 (6 bases). Germline V CDR1 and CDR2: GTSNPN, SVGIG (reference sequence). This CDR3 region has 12 residues. The ends were cut back, 2 bases at V and 5 bases at J, with 6 bases in the middle. CDR3: CAWSRGNEKLFF. The CDR3 bases that were read are TGTGCCTGGAGTAGGGGGAATGAAAAA.

Concerning this clone: A much larger clone lies one base from this, so it may be a read error. With the read ending 3 residues before the CDR3 end, the germline J gene is used to fill in that end. V gene TRBV18 combines with J gene TRBJ2-2; 7 bases fit TRBD1. The CDR3 length is 14 residues. Germline CDR1 and CDR2: KGHSH and LQKENI. The sequenced part of the CDR3 DNA is TGTGCCAGCTCAGCGTCCGGGACAGATGAAAAG. Encoded protein: CASSASGTDEK. The complete CDR3 sequence is CASSASGTDEKLFF.

For this clone: The same CDR3 also results from other DNA sequences found in this sample. The CDR3 spells CASTRAKNTEAFF. The sequenced part of the CDR3 DNA is TGTGCCAGCACGAGAGCAAAGAATACTGAA. The chain combines TRBV2 with TRBJ1-1; D uncertain. Sequencing ends 3 residues short of the CDR3 end; the germline J gene provides the rest. There are 13 residues in the CDR3. Germline V gene data show CDR1 as SNHLY and CDR2 as FYNNEI. V shed 7 bases and J shed 5 bases, with 14 bases lying between them. Full variable domain (missing parts from reference TRBV2 and TRBJ1-1): EPEVTQTPSHQVTQMGQEVILRCVPISNHLYFYWYRQILGQKVEFLVSFYNNEISEKSEIFDDQFSVERPDGSNFTLKIRSTKLEDSAMYFCASTRAKNTEAFFGQGTRLTVV.

This clone was seen at least ten times. The CDR3 end lies 3 residues beyond the end of the read and is filled in from the germline J gene. The V call is TRBV18, the J call TRBJ1-2; D is unclear. This CDR3 contains 12 residues. The ends were cut back, 0 bases at V and 4 bases at J, with 3 bases in the middle. Looked up from germline, CDR1 is KGHSH and CDR2 is LQKENI. This CDR3 is CASSPPGYGYTF. Incomplete CDR3 DNA: TGTGCCAGCTCACCACCAGGCTATGGC.

In its sample, this clone was seen a few times. This chain's CDR3 is CASSPAGERDGETQYF. The covered CDR3 bases are TGTGCCAGCAGCCCCGCGGGCGAGCGGGATGGAGAGACC. V and J are TRBV7-8 and TRBJ2-5; the match to TRBD2 covers 7 bases. Sequencing ends 3 residues short of the CDR3 end; the germline J gene provides the rest. Germline V lookup: CDR1 SGHVS, CDR2 FQNEAQ. With 5 bases clipped from V and 4 bases from J, the junction kept 13 bases outside the gene matches. There are 16 residues in the CDR3. The complete variable domain, with remaining parts taken from reference TRBV7-8 and TRBJ2-5, reads GAGVSQSPRYKVAKRGQDVALRCDPISGHVSLFWYQQALGQGPEFLTYFQNEAQLDKSGLPSDRFFAERPEGSVSTLKIQRTQQEDSAVYLCASSPAGERDGETQYFGPGTRLLVL.

This clone was detected many times. The CDR3 is cut off 3 residues early in the read; its end comes from the germline J gene. The chain links TRBV6-2 or TRBV6-3 to TRBJ1-1, with D possibly matching TRBD1 (5 bases). The germline V gene has CDR1 MNHEY and CDR2 SVGEGT. This CDR3 contains 14 residues. V was shortened by 2 bases and J by 4 bases, with 11 bases between the two germline ends. Incomplete CDR3 DNA: TGTGCCAGCAGTTACGGGCAGGGCGCCACTGAA. Protein: CASSYGQGATE. The entire CDR3 protein is CASSYGQGATEAFF.

Many counts were recorded for this clone. The read terminates 3 residues before the CDR3 end, so the remaining end is supplied by the germline J gene. The gene calls are TRBV18 and TRBJ1-2; D uncertain. Germline CDR1 reads KGHSH; CDR2 reads LQKENI. CDR3 length equals 17 residues. V lost 3 bases to trimming and J lost 0 bases, with 17 bases between them. CDR3 sequence: CASSPAQAGLTNYGYTF. The sequenced part of the CDR3 DNA is TGTGCCAGCTCACCCGCCCAGGCAGGCCTCACTAACTATGGC.

This clone was counted ten times or more. The CDR3 goes on 3 residues after the read ends, and that part is filled in from the germline J gene. The rearrangement joins TRBV10-1 to TRBJ2-7, with D unresolved. Trimming took 6 bases from V and 5 from J, leaving 14 bases between them. Germline V gene data show CDR1 as WNHNN and CDR2 as SYGVQD (reference sequence). This CDR3 contains 13 residues. The CDR3 spells CASSETIFDEQYF. CDR3 DNA (partial): TGCGCCAGCAGCGAGACAATTTTCGACGAG.

In its sample, this clone was seen many times. The read terminates 3 residues ahead of where the CDR3 ends, so the germline J gene completes it. The V gene is TRBV19, the J gene TRBJ1-3, with D possibly being TRBD1 (5 bases). Germline assignment: CDR1 LNHDA and CDR2 SQIVND (reference sequence). The CDR3 length is 15 residues. V was clipped by 4 bases and J by 4 bases, with 14 bases between them. Incomplete CDR3 DNA: TGTGCCAGTAGTACCAGTACAGGCGCCGGAAACACC. Amino acid sequence: CASSTSTGAGNT. The CDR3, in full, reads CASSTSTGAGNTIYF.

This clone was seen repeatedly, ten times or more. Read coverage stops 3 residues before the CDR3 terminus; the germline J gene supplies the remainder. The chain carries TRBV11-2 and TRBJ1-4; perhaps TRBD1 as D (6 bases). V lost 4 bases and J lost 3, with 12 bases in between. In germline, CDR1 is SGHAT, CDR2 FQNNGV. The CDR3 extends over 15 amino acids. CDR3 region: CASSSTRTANEKLFF. The part of the CDR3 DNA that was read is TGTGCCAGCAGCTCCACCCGGACAGCTAATGAAAAA.

This clone was counted ten times or more. The read terminates 3 residues ahead of where the CDR3 ends, so the germline J gene completes it. The rearrangement uses TRBV20-1 and TRBJ1-2, with D perhaps matching TRBD1 (6 bases). V was shortened by 3 bases and J by 4 bases, with 12 bases between the two germline ends. The CDR3 loop spans 13 amino acids. Per the germline V gene, CDR1 is DFQATT and CDR2 is SNEGSKA (reference sequence). The CDR3 sequence is CSARDSQRYGYTF. The sequenced CDR3 bases are TGCAGTGCTAGGGACAGTCAGCGCTATGGC.

The sample holds many counts of this clone. Read coverage stops 3 residues before the CDR3 terminus; the germline J gene supplies the remainder. This chain uses TRBV29-1 with TRBJ1-1, with 12 bases aligning to TRBD1. The junction had 7 bases not matched to a gene; V was cut back by 7 bases and J by 1 base. Germline V gene data show CDR1 as SQVTM and CDR2 as ANQGSEA. The CDR3 is 15 amino acids. The CDR3 loop is CSGGQGAGGNTEAFF. The sequenced CDR3 bases are TGCAGCGGGGGACAGGGGGCGGGAGGGAACACTGAA. The whole variable domain, remainder taken from reference TRBV29-1 and TRBJ1-1, is SAVISQKPSRDICQRGTSLTIQCQVDSQVTMMFWYRQQPGQSLTLIATANQGSEATYESGFVIDKFPISRPNLTFSTLTVSNMSPEDSSIYLCSGGQGAGGNTEAFFGQGTRLTVV.

This clone was detected ten times or more. With the read ending 3 residues before the CDR3 end, the germline J gene is used to fill in that end. This rearrangement joins TRBV24-1 to TRBJ1-2, with D tentatively TRBD1 (6 bases). Trimming cost V 6 bases and J 6 bases, with 19 bases left between them. CDR1 KGHDR and CDR2 SFDVKD come from the germline V gene. The CDR3 spans 15 residues. CDR3 in amino acids: CATSSSGTRRDGYTF. CDR3 DNA, as far as it was read: TGTGCCACCAGTTCTTCCGGGACACGCCGGGATGGC.

The table lists this clone with many counts. The CDR3 end lies 3 residues beyond the end of the read and is filled in from the germline J gene. J is TRBJ1-2 and V is TRBV20-1; TRBD1 matches at 10 bases. Germline-derived CDR1 and CDR2 are DFQATT and SNEGSKA (reference sequence). This CDR3 spans 13 amino acids. The CDR3 DNA, read in part, is TGCAGTGCTACCGGGACAGGGGAGAGCGGC. Residues: CSATGTGESG. In full, the CDR3 is CSATGTGESGYTF.

The sample holds many counts of this clone. The chain's CDR3 is CSVRLMWDRGRNEQFF. The CDR3 bases that were read are TGCAGCGTTCGGCTAATGTGGGACAGGGGTCGGAATGAG. The chain is built from TRBV29-1 and TRBJ2-1, with 10 bases that match TRBD1. The read falls 3 residues short of the CDR3 end, and the missing part is taken from the germline J gene. In germline, CDR1 is SQVTM, CDR2 ANQGSEA. CDR3 length: 16 amino acids. The V gene end was trimmed by 5 bases and the J gene end by 7 bases; junction bases not matched to a gene: 14.

This clone has at least ten counts. The CDR3 is cut off 3 residues early in the read; its end comes from the germline J gene. This chain uses TRBV11-3 with TRBJ2-2, with D possibly TRBD2 on 6 matching bases. V was cut by 3 bases and J by 10 bases, with 18 bases left in between. The CDR3 covers 15 residues. Germline loops: CDR1 SGHNT, CDR2 YENEEA. CDR3 DNA, as far as it was read: TGTGCCAGCAGCTTTGGGACTGGTAACGTTGAGGAG. Translated, it gives CASSFGTGNVEE. The whole CDR3 protein is CASSFGTGNVEELFF.